The rows below give T cell receptor beta chains drawn from one sample of a study of T cells in Graves' hyperthyroidism and ophthalmopathy. Using its own MiXCR run on the multiplex PCR reads, TCRdb lists one record per CDR3 protein. The profile shows around 600,000 distinct CDR3 sequences, about 14% of them singletons. Sequencing input: blood. The receptors derive from a woman aged 50 to 65 with Graves' ophthalmopathy. Both conserved end residues are part of each CDR3. The D gene is left open where the match is weak. Rows may omit the clone size; those that give it use once, few, many or a size class.

D: -; J: TRBJ2-3; size: few; V: TRBV15; DNA: TGTGCCACCAGCAGAGAGGTGGGCACGCAGTATTTT; CDR3: CATSREVGTQYF
D: -; J: TRBJ1-5; size: few; V: TRBV6-1; DNA: TGTGCCAGCAGTGAGTTACAGAATCAGCCCCAGCATTTT; CDR3: CASSELQNQPQHF
D: -; J: TRBJ1-4; size: many; V: TRBV12-3/TRBV12-4; DNA: TGTGCCAGCAGCCCCGCCCCCGGACAATATAATGAAAAACTGTTTTTT; CDR3: CASSPAPGQYNEKLFF
D: TRBD2; J: TRBJ2-3; size: -; V: TRBV28; DNA: TGTGCCAGCAGTCACAGGACTAGCGGGAGCTGGACAGATACGCAGTATTTT; CDR3: CASSHRTSGSWTDTQYF
D: -; J: TRBJ2-3; size: many; V: TRBV7-2; DNA: TGTGCCAGCAGTTCCCGGAGCGCTAGCACAGATACGCAGTATTTT; CDR3: CASSSRSASTDTQYF
D: TRBD1; J: TRBJ2-1; size: many; V: TRBV7-2; DNA: TGTGCCAGCAGCTTAAGGGACAGGGGGGCGTATGAGCAGTTCTTC; CDR3: CASSLRDRGAYEQFF
D: -; J: TRBJ2-2; size: few; V: TRBV10-3; DNA: TGTGCCATCAATACAGGGAACACCGGGGAGCTGTTTTTT; CDR3: CAINTGNTGELFF
D: -; J: TRBJ1-1; size: many; V: TRBV15; DNA: TGTGCCACCAGCAGGGATATGAACACTGAAGCTTTCTTT; CDR3: CATSRDMNTEAFF
D: TRBD2; J: TRBJ2-1; size: few; V: TRBV10-3; DNA: TGTGCCATCAGTGACCTGTCGCGGGAGGGGAATGAGCAGTTCTTC; CDR3: CAISDLSREGNEQFF
D: TRBD2; J: TRBJ2-1; size: few; V: TRBV19; DNA: TGTGCCAGTAGTACTAGCGGTATATGGAACAATGAGAAGTTCTTC; CDR3: CASSTSGIWNNEKFF
D: TRBD1; J: TRBJ1-5; size: few; V: TRBV20-1; DNA: TGCAGTGCAAGGGAAAGTCAAGACAGGGCTCGGGCCCAGCATTTT; CDR3: CSARESQDRARAQHF
D: TRBD1; J: TRBJ2-7; size: many; V: TRBV18; DNA: TGTGCCAGCTCAACGGGACAGGGGAACTCCTACGAGCAGTACTTC; CDR3: CASSTGQGNSYEQYF
D: -; J: TRBJ2-1; size: many; V: TRBV12-5; DNA: TGTGCTAGTGCCAGGAGTGGCAGCTCCTACAATGAGCAGTTCTTC; CDR3: CASARSGSSYNEQFF
D: -; J: TRBJ2-1; size: -; V: TRBV5-1; DNA: TGCGCCAGCAGCCACCTTTCCGGGAGCGATGAGCAGTTCTTC; CDR3: CASSHLSGSDEQFF
D: -; J: TRBJ2-4; size: many; V: TRBV7-9; DNA: TGTGCCAGCAGCCCTCGCCTGACAGCTAAACCCCTAGCCAAAAACATTCAGTACTTC; CDR3: CASSPRLTAKPLAKNIQYF
D: TRBD2; J: TRBJ2-2; size: few; V: TRBV11-3; DNA: TGTGCCAGCAGCTTAGCGGGTTGGCTAGCGGGAGGCTTATACACCGGGGAGCTGTTTTTT; CDR3: CASSLAGWLAGGLYTGELFF
D: -; J: TRBJ1-6; size: many; V: TRBV3-1; DNA: TGTGCCAGCAGCCATGGACAGCCCTATAATTCACCCCTCCACTTT; CDR3: CASSHGQPYNSPLHF
D: TRBD1; J: TRBJ2-2; size: few; V: TRBV5-6; DNA: TGTGCCAGCAGCGAGGACAGGGAGCTAGGGAACACCGGGGAGCTGTTTTTT; CDR3: CASSEDRELGNTGELFF
D: TRBD1; J: TRBJ2-2; size: many; V: TRBV19; DNA: TGTGCCAGTAGGACGGGACAGAGTTACACCGGGGAGCTGTTTTTT; CDR3: CASRTGQSYTGELFF
D: -; J: TRBJ1-4; size: once; V: TRBV27; DNA: TGTGCCAGCAGAACTACGGGAGCTCAAAATGAAAAACTGTTTTTT; CDR3: CASRTTGAQNEKLFF
D: TRBD2; J: TRBJ2-2; size: -; V: TRBV20-1; DNA: TGCAGTGCTATGGGCGGGAGGGCCGCCGGGGAGCTGTTTTTT; CDR3: CSAMGGRAAGELFF
D: TRBD1; J: TRBJ2-1; size: many; V: TRBV7-3; DNA: TGTGCCAGCAGCTCGACAGGGTTCAATGAGCAGTTCTTC; CDR3: CASSSTGFNEQFF
D: TRBD1; J: TRBJ1-6; size: -; V: TRBV11-1; DNA: TGTGCCAGCAGCTTGAGGGGGACAGGGAGTTCGGATTCACCCCTCCACTTT; CDR3: CASSLRGTGSSDSPLHF
D: -; J: TRBJ2-5; size: many; V: TRBV6-2/TRBV6-3; DNA: TGTGCCAGCAGTTACCGGGCAGGACAAGAGACCCAGTACTTC; CDR3: CASSYRAGQETQYF
D: -; J: TRBJ2-5; size: many; V: TRBV7-2; DNA: TGTGCCAGCAGTTTGGTGGCGGAGACCCAGTACTTC; CDR3: CASSLVAETQYF
D: -; J: TRBJ2-4; size: few; V: TRBV4-3; DNA: TGCGCCAGCAGCCCCCTCATTACAGGGGCCAAAAACATTCAGTACTTC; CDR3: CASSPLITGAKNIQYF
D: -; J: TRBJ1-4; size: few; V: TRBV12-3/TRBV12-4; DNA: TGTGCCAGCAGTTTTGGGGGGGGCGATGAAAAACTGTTTTTT; CDR3: CASSFGGGDEKLFF
D: -; J: TRBJ2-7; size: few; V: TRBV15; DNA: TGTGCCACCAGCTCCGGGACTTCTAACTACGAGCAGTACTTC; CDR3: CATSSGTSNYEQYF
D: -; J: TRBJ1-1; size: many; V: TRBV18; DNA: TGTGCCAGCTCACCACCGTCCTCAAGCCCTGAAGCTTTCTTT; CDR3: CASSPPSSSPEAFF
D: -; J: TRBJ2-1; size: few; V: TRBV19; DNA: TGTGCCAGTAGTAAGTCCGGGAAATACAATGAGCAGTTCTTC; CDR3: CASSKSGKYNEQFF
D: TRBD1; J: TRBJ1-5; size: -; V: TRBV7-2; DNA: TGTGCCAGCAGCACACAGGGGGGCCTGGGCAATCAGCCCCAGCATTTT; CDR3: CASSTQGGLGNQPQHF
D: TRBD2; J: TRBJ2-1; size: many; V: TRBV7-8; DNA: TGTGCCAGCAGCCCTACTAGCGGGAGATCTAATGAGCAGTTCTTC; CDR3: CASSPTSGRSNEQFF
D: -; J: TRBJ2-4; size: many; V: TRBV15; DNA: TGTGCCACCAGCAACCGGGTCTTAGCCAAAAACATTCAGTACTTC; CDR3: CATSNRVLAKNIQYF
D: -; J: TRBJ2-7; size: few; V: TRBV7-3; DNA: TGTGCCAGCAGCTTAACCGACCGACACTGTCAATCGTACGAGCAGTACTTC; CDR3: CASSLTDRHCQSYEQYF
D: -; J: TRBJ1-1; size: -; V: TRBV20-1; DNA: TGCAGTGCTAGAGTCCGAGGAAGGGACGACCTTGAAGCTTTCTTT; CDR3: CSARVRGRDDLEAFF
D: TRBD1; J: TRBJ2-5; size: many; V: TRBV2; DNA: TGTGCCAGCAGTGAAAATCACAGGGGGCTTGTGTCCCAGTACTTC; CDR3: CASSENHRGLVSQYF
D: -; J: TRBJ1-1; size: many; V: TRBV10-3; DNA: TGTGCCATCAGTGGAGCACAGGGATTGAACACTGAAGCTTTCTTT; CDR3: CAISGAQGLNTEAFF
D: -; J: TRBJ1-5; size: few; V: TRBV2; DNA: TGTGCCAGCAGTCCCCGACGGGGCAGAGTGGGCCAGCCCCAGCATTTT; CDR3: CASSPRRGRVGQPQHF
D: -; J: TRBJ1-1; size: many; V: TRBV28; DNA: TGTGCCAGCAGTTTATTCGGCTTCCGCACTGAAGCTTTCTTT; CDR3: CASSLFGFRTEAFF
D: TRBD2; J: TRBJ2-1; size: few; V: TRBV5-1; DNA: TGCGCCAGCAGCGCCGGGACTAGTTCTATTGAGCAGTTCTTC; CDR3: CASSAGTSSIEQFF